The 12 T cell receptor beta chains reported below all come from one sample, sequenced in a study of response to subunit inactivated influenza vaccine. TCRdb independently ran MiXCR on the RT-PCR reads; one entry per CDR3 protein. The sample lists 550,000 to 600,000 distinct CDR3 sequences; about 12% were seen once. This specimen consisted of PBMCs from blood, obtained on the day of vaccination. These receptors came from a man aged 50 to 60 who received an inactivated influenza vaccine.

This clonotype has only a few counts. The J gene is TRBJ2-3, the V gene TRBV20-1, with TRBD2 matching 12 bases. In germline, CDR1 is DFQATT, CDR2 SNEGSKA (reference sequence). CDR3 size: 15 residues. The J segment lost 2 bases and the V segment lost 2 bases, leaving 2 bases of the junction unmatched. DNA for the CDR3: TGCAGTGCTAGAAGACTAGCGGGGGACACAGATACGCAGTATTTT. Amino acids: CSARRLAGDTDTQYF.

The rearrangement links TRBV9 to TRBJ2-5; perhaps TRBD1 as D (6 bases). The CDR3 has 14 residues. In germline, CDR1 is SGDLS, CDR2 YYNGEE. The ends were cut back, 1 base at V and 5 bases at J, with 12 bases in the middle. The CDR3 protein is CASSVTGSLETQYF. Written as DNA, the CDR3 is TGTGCCAGCAGCGTAACAGGGTCTTTGGAGACCCAGTACTTC.

The chain is built from TRBV20-1 and TRBJ2-1; D assignment may be TRBD1 or TRBD2 (5 bases each). V shed 6 bases and J shed 7 bases, with 19 bases lying between them. Germline assignment: CDR1 DFQATT and CDR2 SNEGSKA (reference sequence). The CDR3 totals 14 residues. The CDR3 DNA reads TGCAGTGCGATCGGGACCCCAGAAGGGAATGAGCAGTTCTTC. Residues: CSAIGTPEGNEQFF.

The chain carries TRBV29-1 and TRBJ2-7; D perhaps matches TRBD2 (5 bases). Germline lookup yields CDR1 SQVTM and CDR2 ANQGSEA. The V gene lost 6 bases and the J gene lost 8 bases, with 20 bases spanning the gap. This CDR3 spans 13 amino acids. CDR3 region: CSVFVPGSGKQYF. The CDR3 DNA sequence: TGCAGCGTGTTCGTCCCCGGATCGGGAAAGCAGTACTTC.

The chain recombines TRBV29-1 with TRBJ1-1; D is undetermined. Germline CDR1 and CDR2: SQVTM and ANQGSEA. Trimming took off 7 bases at V and 11 bases at J, with 14 bases between the two ends. The CDR3 is 10 residues long. CDR3 sequence reads: CSAREARAFF. The CDR3 coding sequence is TGCAGCGCTCGAGAGGCGAGGGCTTTCTTT.

V is TRBV6-2 or TRBV6-3 and J is TRBJ2-1; 8 bases are a match to TRBD1. The CDR3 sequence is 18 residues long. Germline values: CDR1 MNHEY, CDR2 SVGEGT. Trimming at V came to 0 bases and at J to 5 bases, leaving 12 bases not matched to a gene. The CDR3 here is CASSYSIIPGGDNNEQFF. The CDR3 nucleotides are TGTGCCAGCAGTTACTCGATAATTCCAGGGGGCGATAACAATGAGCAGTTCTTC.

This clonotype was seen repeatedly, ten times or more. The rearrangement uses TRBV7-9 and TRBJ2-5, with D unclear. V shed 5 bases and J shed 0 bases, with 7 bases lying between them. Per the germline V gene, CDR1 is SEHNR and CDR2 is FQNEAQ (reference sequence). The CDR3 sequence is 13 residues long. The CDR3 is CASSPRNQETQYF. In DNA, the CDR3 is TGTGCCAGCAGCCCTCGGAACCAAGAGACCCAGTACTTC.

Here the CDR3 reads CASISTARTQYF. Written as DNA, the CDR3 is TGTGCCAGCATCTCGACAGCCAGGACCCAGTACTTC. J is TRBJ2-5 and V is TRBV28; possibly TRBD1 for D (5 bases). The germline V and J ends were trimmed by 7 bases and 7 bases, with 13 bases remaining between them. Per germline, CDR1 MDHEN and CDR2 SYDVKM. The CDR3 length is 12 residues.

In this sample, this clonotype turned up a few times. This rearrangement joins TRBV20-1 to TRBJ1-5; possibly TRBD1 for D (5 bases). The CDR3 loop spans 13 amino acids. The germline V gene has CDR1 DFQATT and CDR2 SNEGSKA (reference sequence). Between the trimmed V and J ends, which lost 6 bases and 4 bases, there was a span of 13 bases. CDR3 in amino acids: CSAYRDLNQPQHF. CDR3 bases: TGCAGTGCGTACCGGGACTTAAATCAGCCCCAGCATTTT.

This chain connects TRBV6-4 to TRBJ2-3, with no clear D. Germline V lookup: CDR1 MRHNA, CDR2 SNTAGT. Trimming removed 5 bases at V and 1 base at J, with 7 bases between. The CDR3 contains 13 residues. The CDR3 is CASSTHRTDTQYF. The CDR3 bases are TGTGCCAGCAGTACACACCGCACAGATACGCAGTATTTT.

This clonotype was found many times. CDR3 DNA sequence: TGTGCCAGCAGCTCCGCCGACGGGGGTATTGGAAACACCATATATTTT. It is translated as CASSSADGGIGNTIYF. V and J are TRBV7-8 and TRBJ1-3, with a possible D match to TRBD1 (5 bases). The V end was cut by 4 bases, the J end by 3 bases, with 16 bases between. CDR3 length equals 16 residues. Germline CDR1 and CDR2: SGHVS and FQNEAQ.

This clonotype turned up a few times. The chain recombines TRBV6-2 or TRBV6-3 with TRBJ1-1; D gene ambiguous. CDR3 size: 13 residues. Trimming took 2 bases from V and 2 from J, leaving 6 bases between them. Germline V CDR1 and CDR2: MNHEY, SVGEGT. The DNA for the CDR3 is TGTGCCAGCAGTTACCGCAGAAACACTGAAGCTTTCTTT. It encodes CASSYRRNTEAFF.